This T cell receptor (beta chain) was profiled in a study of tumor-infiltrating lymphocytes in primary liver carcinoma (dated by TCRdb to 2016 to 2017). About the investigation overall: Of the five patients (three men and two women, aged 30 to 69 years), four had hepatocellular carcinoma and one had combined HCC and intrahepatic cholangiocarcinoma. TCRbeta repertoire sequencing covered approximately 35 specimens from 5 patients: around 25 tumor regions, 5 adjacent noncancerous liver tissues and 5 peripheral blood samples. The five patients had tumors staged T1-T3 N0M0, with maximum diameters ranging from roughly 4 to 10 cm. Technical replicate repertoires showed high reproducibility, with mean shared-clone rates around 0.9 and correlation coefficients above 0.95. Roughly 3.5 to 7.5 million productive TCRbeta reads were obtained per sample, and no significant difference in read depth was found between tissue types. For each liver tumor, the study sampled five regions along with adjacent normal tissue and blood, and applied TCRbeta repertoire sequencing, expression microarrays and whole-exome sequencing.

Study-level results and caveats: The top 250 clones made up a significantly larger repertoire fraction in tumors than in blood (p = 0.039). Repertoire overlap was higher between tumor regions (mean around 36%) than tumor-adjacent (around 17%) or tumor-blood (14%) pairs, consistent with antigen-driven expansion. Only the TCR beta chain was sequenced, which likely underestimates true repertoire diversity because unpaired alpha chains were not captured. With just a few patients in the study, the authors point out that the findings should be validated in a larger study. Bulk unsorted samples precluded comparing CD4+ and CD8+ T cell repertoires.

The CDR3 sequence holds 15 residues, the cysteine and phenylalanine included. The only DNA kept is the CDR3, 45 bases in frame from the first base. Reading the germline V gene (reference sequence) gives CDR1 SGHAT and CDR2 FQDESV. Total RNA and DNA were co-extracted without cell sorting from approximately 22-30 mg of bulk tissue using the AllPrep DNA/RNA mini kit. Surgical resection was performed in China between November 2015 and March 2016 on about 5 patients with histopathologically diagnosed primary liver carcinoma. At the time of sampling, the patients were treatment-naive and had chronic HBV infection. Pieces of fresh tumor and adjacent tissue were cut in half, with one half kept in RNAlater at -80 degrees C and the other half sent for histology. This clonotype occurred once. Its antigen is unknown. A much larger clone differs from this one at a single base, so this may be a read error. TCRbeta-specific cDNA was reverse-transcribed from about 0.45 ug total RNA using a constant-region primer and ProtoScript II reverse transcriptase. Construction of the TCRbeta libraries relied on three nested rounds of multiplex PCR, following a slightly modified ARM-PCR procedure. The first two PCR rounds used multiplex TRBV1-TRBV30 forward primers with a Cbeta reverse primer, each for 10 to 11 cycles. Sample barcodes and Illumina adapters were added in a final 25-cycle PCR with Deep VentR polymerase. Amplicons of 200-500 bp were gel-purified with a QIAquick gel extraction kit before sequencing. An Illumina HiSeq 2500 was used to sequence the TCRbeta amplicons with 250-bp paired-end reads. Per the authors' processing: Trimmomatic v0.33 was used to quality-trim the reads, and FLASH v1.2.11 was used to merge paired reads so that full CDR3 sequences could be recovered. V, D and J germline segments were assigned to the rearranged TCRbeta sequences using MiGEC v1.2.1b. Clonotype statistics, along with Shannon-Wiener diversity indices, were calculated using VDJtools v1.0.0. Except for diversity analysis, only each sample's 250 most abundant clonotypes were used in subsequent analyses to reduce sampling bias. The raw public data were reprocessed by TCRdb itself: fastp quality trimming at Q25, MiXCR clonotype calling, in-frame beta chains only. When rows share a CDR3 protein, they turn into one entry using the most common DNA and genes. For this entry, the V and J calls and clone size follow TCRdb and not the study's own pipeline. Counted in this sample were fewer than 85,000 distinct CDR3 sequences; 69% of them appeared once. 26% of the sample goes to the ten largest clones.

Sequencing input: tumor-adjacent normal liver tissue. This receptor was obtained from a man in his forties or fifties with primary liver carcinoma and hepatitis B virus infection. This chain joins TRBV11-1 to TRBJ2-7, with the D assignment possibly TRBD1 or TRBD2, given 5 matching bases for each. The sequenced DNA: TGTTCCAGCAGCTCATCCCGGGACCCCTCATACGAGCAGTACTTC. The resulting protein is CSSSSSRDPSYEQYF.